This T cell receptor (beta chain) was obtained from a study of blood T cell repertoires in COVID-19. The V end lost 6 bases, the J end lost 4 bases, and 12 bases lay between the germline ends. Germline CDR1 SNHLY, CDR2 FYNNEI. The CDR3 contains 13 residues. Categorization into cohorts depended on clinical history that participants reported. Here immunoSEQ multiplex PCR was the method, and the copy in TCRdb shows in-frame clones only, minus some. The table lists some 300,000 clones, roughly nine tenths of them singletons. The sequence was obtained from a woman aged 45-59 years who had been exposed to COVID-19. The sequencing sample was made of PBMCs or T cells enriched from blood (not recorded which). The V and J genes are TRBV2 and TRBJ1-2; D may be TRBD1 (5 bases). The CDR3 region is CASRDSHFYGYTF. The CDR3 nucleotides are TGTGCCAGCAGAGACAGCCACTTCTATGGCTACACCTTC. Combining the CDR3 with reference TRBV2 and TRBJ1-2 gives the whole variable domain EPEVTQTPSHQVTQMGQEVILRCVPISNHLYFYWYRQILGQKVEFLVSFYNNEISEKSEIFDDQFSVERPDGSNFTLKIRSTKLEDSAMYFCASRDSHFYGYTFGSGTRLTVV.